This TCR beta chain is drawn from a study of technical replicates of blood from several donors. Germline loops: CDR1 SGHTA, CDR2 FQGNSA. V gave up 1 base and J gave up 5 bases, with 9 bases separating them. The CDR3 sequence is 13 residues long. The method was immunoSEQ multiplex PCR; TCRdb's version includes in-frame clones alone and lacks a portion of them. The sample contains approximately 97,000 clones, 90% to 97% of which appear only once. The specimen sequenced was T cells isolated from PBMCs. The clonotype was recovered from a human donor in good health. The chain has TRBV7-2 and TRBJ2-7; TRBD2 might be the D (5 bases). The CDR3 reads CASSLGRDNEQYF. The DNA for the CDR3 is TGTGCCAGCAGCTTAGGACGGGATAACGAGCAGTACTTC.